A selection of T cell receptor beta chains follows, all from one sample in a study of T cells in Graves' hyperthyroidism and ophthalmopathy. TCRdb reprocessed the multiplex PCR reads via MiXCR and lists one record per CDR3 protein. The sample records about 640,000 distinct CDR3 sequences, more than 20% being singletons. The material sequenced was blood. The receptors were sampled from a man between 25 and 39 years old with Graves' ophthalmopathy. Each CDR3 is given with its conserved first and last residue. Each record gives: D gene, V gene, J gene, clone size, CDR3 protein, CDR3 DNA. A D gene is named only where the DNA matches it firmly. A clone size is listed for some rows: how often the clone was seen (once, few, many), or a class if it is expanded.

>NA|TRBV2|TRBJ1-3|NA
CASGVDGATGNTIYF
TGTGCCAGCGGAGTGGACGGCGCCACTGGAAACACCATATATTTT
>NA|TRBV28|TRBJ1-3|few
CASTSRGSGNTIYF
TGTGCCAGCACCTCCCGGGGGTCCGGAAACACCATATATTTT
>TRBD1|TRBV28|TRBJ1-1|NA
CASSPPDRGMNTEAFF
TGTGCCAGCAGCCCGCCGGACAGGGGAATGAACACTGAAGCTTTCTTT
>NA|TRBV16|TRBJ2-7|NA
CASDTGNGEQYF
TGTGCCAGCGACACAGGGAACGGCGAGCAGTACTTC
>TRBD2|TRBV6-1|TRBJ2-3|many
CASSGRTSAADTQYF
TGTGCCAGCAGTGGAAGGACTAGCGCCGCAGATACGCAGTATTTT
>NA|TRBV20-1|TRBJ1-4|NA
CSAPGQGSEKLFF
TGCAGTGCTCCCGGGCAGGGTAGTGAAAAACTGTTTTTT
>NA|TRBV12-3/TRBV12-4|TRBJ2-5|NA
CASSDKRWTQYF
TGTGCCAGCAGTGACAAGCGCTGGACCCAGTACTTC
>TRBD1|TRBV5-1|TRBJ1-4|few
CASSTGQGNNEKLFF
TGCGCCAGCAGCACCGGACAGGGGAATAATGAAAAACTGTTTTTT
>TRBD1|TRBV6-1|TRBJ1-2|few
CASSEAPTGGYGYTF
TGTGCCAGCAGTGAAGCGCCGACAGGGGGTTATGGCTACACCTTC
>TRBD1|TRBV27|TRBJ2-7|NA
CASSQTVTGYEQYF
TGTGCCAGCAGTCAAACCGTGACAGGGTACGAGCAGTACTTC
>NA|TRBV25-1|TRBJ2-7|NA
CASSESARVPYEQYF
TGTGCCAGCAGTGAATCGGCCAGGGTTCCCTACGAGCAGTACTTC
>NA|TRBV11-2|TRBJ1-5|NA
CASSLLRAQPQHF
TGTGCCAGCAGCTTACTCAGGGCTCAGCCCCAGCATTTT
>NA|TRBV6-1|TRBJ2-7|many
CASSKGPSYEQYF
TGTGCCAGCAGTAAGGGACCTTCCTACGAGCAGTACTTC
>NA|TRBV5-1|TRBJ1-5|few
CASSEGSGNQPQHF
TGCGCCAGCAGCGAGGGGAGCGGTAATCAGCCCCAGCATTTT
>TRBD1|TRBV9|TRBJ1-4|NA
CASSATGSNEKLFF
TGTGCCAGCAGCGCGACAGGGTCAAATGAAAAACTGTTTTTT
>NA|TRBV10-3|TRBJ2-7|few
CATRSTERVYEQYF
TGTGCCACGAGGTCTACGGAGAGGGTCTACGAGCAGTACTTC
>NA|TRBV4-1|TRBJ1-3|NA
CASSSLTGDSGNTIYF
TGCGCCAGCAGCTCACTGACAGGCGACTCTGGAAACACCATATATTTT
>TRBD2|TRBV11-2|TRBJ2-1|many
CASSFLSLAGSSYNEQFF
TGTGCCAGCAGCTTTTTGAGTCTAGCGGGTAGCTCCTACAATGAGCAGTTCTTC
>TRBD2|TRBV19|TRBJ2-5|NA
CASRTGTSGYQETQYF
TGTGCCAGTAGAACAGGGACTAGCGGGTACCAAGAGACCCAGTACTTC
>TRBD1|TRBV12-3/TRBV12-4|TRBJ1-5|few
CASTGTGGGQPQHF
TGTGCCAGCACAGGGACAGGGGGCGGACAGCCCCAGCATTTT
>NA|TRBV6-1|TRBJ2-1|few
CAISETGSSYNEQFF
TGTGCCATCAGTGAAACAGGGAGCTCCTACAATGAGCAGTTCTTC
>TRBD1|TRBV6-5|TRBJ1-5|few
CASSFDRTGGHQPQHF
TGTGCCAGCAGTTTCGACCGAACAGGGGGCCATCAGCCCCAGCATTTT
>NA|TRBV10-1|TRBJ2-1|NA
CASSGAQIGTQFF
TGCGCCAGCAGTGGGGCCCAAATAGGGACCCAGTTCTTC
>TRBD2|TRBV27|TRBJ2-7|NA
CASRTSLSTYEQYF
TGTGCCAGCAGGACTAGCTTATCGACCTACGAGCAGTACTTC
>TRBD2|TRBV29-1|TRBJ2-1|many
CSVEEGLESAHEQFF
TGCAGCGTTGAAGAAGGACTAGAAAGTGCGCATGAGCAGTTCTTC
>TRBD2|TRBV27|TRBJ2-5|NA
CASNGPGGETQYF
TGTGCCAGCAATGGTCCGGGGGGGGAGACCCAGTACTTC
>TRBD1|TRBV18|TRBJ2-7|many
CASSPIQGEIYEQYF
TGTGCCAGCTCACCGATACAGGGGGAAATCTACGAGCAGTACTTC
>TRBD1|TRBV7-8|TRBJ2-7|many
CASSTIFGTGVPYEQYF
TGTGCCAGCAGCACAATTTTCGGGACAGGAGTCCCTTACGAGCAGTACTTC
>TRBD1|TRBV27|TRBJ1-5|few
CASSPRWGGGTESHQPQHF
TGTGCCAGCAGTCCCCGATGGGGAGGGGGCACCGAATCCCATCAGCCCCAGCATTTT
>NA|TRBV28|TRBJ1-2|NA
CASSDRTYGYTF
TGTGCCAGCTCCGACAGGACGTATGGCTACACCTTC
>NA|TRBV24-1|TRBJ2-5|few
CATSDPRPGYQETQYF
TGTGCCACCAGTGACCCCAGACCAGGGTACCAAGAGACCCAGTACTTC
>NA|TRBV7-9|TRBJ2-7|NA
CASSSSIAEQYF
TGTGCCAGCAGCTCCTCTATCGCCGAGCAGTACTTC
>NA|TRBV30|TRBJ1-6|NA
CAWKGPNSPLHF
TGTGCCTGGAAGGGACCGAATTCACCCCTCCACTTT
>NA|TRBV7-3|TRBJ2-3|few
CASSSRDSVFKYTDTQYF
TGTGCCAGCAGCTCAAGGGACTCAGTGTTCAAATACACAGATACGCAGTATTTT
>NA|TRBV24-1|TRBJ2-6|NA
CATSDPNYGSGANVLTF
TGTGCCACCAGTGATCCAAACTACGGGTCTGGGGCCAACGTCCTGACTTTC
>NA|TRBV11-2|TRBJ1-1|many
CASSLVQGEGTEAFF
TGTGCCAGCAGCTTAGTACAGGGAGAGGGTACTGAAGCTTTCTTT
>TRBD2|TRBV27|TRBJ2-2|NA
CASSSNPPIAGRNTGELFF
TGTGCCAGCAGTTCTAACCCCCCAATAGCGGGAAGGAACACCGGGGAGCTGTTTTTT
>NA|TRBV20-1|TRBJ2-5|many
CSARVTGRWGETQYF
TGCAGTGCTAGAGTTACCGGGAGATGGGGAGAGACCCAGTACTTC
>NA|TRBV4-2|TRBJ1-1|few
CASSQDRAKNTEAFF
TGTGCCAGCAGCCAAGATAGGGCCAAGAACACTGAAGCTTTCTTT
>NA|TRBV7-9|TRBJ1-2|NA
CASSLAILNYGYTF
TGTGCCAGCAGCTTAGCTATCCTTAACTATGGCTACACCTTC
>TRBD2|TRBV4-2|TRBJ2-2|NA
CASREASGRNTGELFF
TGTGCCAGCAGAGAGGCTAGCGGGAGGAACACCGGGGAGCTGTTTTTT
>NA|TRBV28|TRBJ2-2|NA
CASRMQGRTGELFF
TGTGCCAGCAGGATGCAGGGGCGAACCGGGGAGCTGTTTTTT
>NA|TRBV7-2|TRBJ2-2|NA
CASSAMWVGELFF
TGTGCCAGCAGCGCCATGTGGGTTGGGGAGCTGTTTTTT
>TRBD1|TRBV9|TRBJ2-1|NA
CASSVRDRGVGMILDEQFF
TGTGCCAGCAGCGTCCGGGACAGGGGTGTCGGTATGATATTGGATGAGCAGTTCTTC
>NA|TRBV27|TRBJ2-1|few
CASQAGYNEQFF
TGTGCCAGCCAGGCAGGCTACAATGAGCAGTTCTTC
>TRBD2|TRBV5-4|TRBJ2-2|NA
CASSLAGGRPRGELFF
TGTGCCAGCAGCTTGGCTGGCGGGAGACCACGCGGGGAGCTGTTTTTT